This T cell receptor beta chain was identified in a study of T cell changes during pregnancy in multiple sclerosis. Germline CDR1 reads SGHNT; CDR2 reads YYREEE (reference sequence). The CDR3 extends over 17 amino acids. V was trimmed by 3 bases and J by 2 bases, leaving 15 bases between them. The repertoire was sequenced with immunoSEQ multiplex PCR; TCRdb's copy has only in-frame clones and lacks some. The sample lists 35,000 to 50,000 clones, 88% occurring once. This clone has a single count. The specimen was CD4+ T cells from peripheral blood mononuclear cells, collected in the second trimester of pregnancy. The TCR sequence derives from a female donor with multiple sclerosis, enrolled in a pregnancy study. The chain has TRBV5-4 and TRBJ2-6; no clear D gene. The CDR3 region has the DNA TGTGCCAGCAGCTCTGGCCCTGCTCCGACTGGGGCCAACGTCCTGACTTTC. Translated, it gives CASSSGPAPTGANVLTF.